These 18 T cell receptor beta chains originate from one sample sequenced in a study of cytomegalovirus exposure and HLA in healthy donors. The table came from immunoSEQ multiplex PCR; TCRdb's copy has only in-frame clones and leaves some out. Among a few hundred thousand clones listed, nearly 90% were seen once. Material for sequencing was PBMCs. The receptors were gathered from a woman aged 18-35 years in good health and CMV-seronegative.

V is TRBV14 and J is TRBJ2-1; 8 nucleotides align to TRBD1. Germline CDR1 is SGHDN and CDR2 is FVKESK. V lost 1 base and J lost 12; bases outside the gene matches: 2. This CDR3 contains 12 residues. As DNA, the CDR3 is TGTGCCAGCAGCCAAGTCAGGGGGCGGCAGTTCTTC. This sequence encodes CASSQVRGRQFF.

The chain is built from TRBV28 and TRBJ2-7; D may be TRBD1 (6 bases). The CDR3 runs 12 residues. Germline V gives CDR1 MDHEN, CDR2 SYDVKM. The V gene lost 6 bases and the J gene lost 6 bases, with 12 bases spanning the gap. The CDR3 DNA reads TGTGCCAGCAGACCAGGGGTAGGCGAGCAGTACTTC. Translated: CASRPGVGEQYF.

This clone was counted a few times. The genes are TRBV19 and TRBJ1-2; TRBD1 might be the D (6 bases). This CDR3 contains 15 residues. V was clipped by 9 bases and J by 0 bases, with 17 bases between them. CDR1 and CDR2 (germline): LNHDA, SQIVND (reference sequence). The CDR3 protein is CASGGRPHANYGYTF. The CDR3 nucleotides read TGTGCCAGCGGGGGGCGGCCCCATGCTAACTATGGCTACACCTTC. The full variable domain, its missing parts supplied by reference TRBV19 and TRBJ1-2, is DGGITQSPKYLFRKEGQNVTLSCEQNLNHDAMYWYRQDPGQGLRLIYYSQIVNDFQKGDIAEGYSVSREKKESFPLTVTSAQKNPTAFYLCASGGRPHANYGYTFGSGTRLTVV.

V and J are TRBV7-2 and TRBJ1-2, with 7 bases matching TRBD1. The CDR3 has 14 residues. Germline assignment: CDR1 SGHTA and CDR2 FQGNSA. Trimming at V came to 5 bases and at J to 4 bases, leaving 7 bases not matched to a gene. Written as DNA, the CDR3 is TGTGCCAGCAGCCTGGGACAGCGTCTCTATGGCTACACCTTC. Translating it yields CASSLGQRLYGYTF.

J is TRBJ2-1 and V is TRBV7-9; no reliable D call. From germline, CDR1 is SEHNR and CDR2 FQNEAQ (reference sequence). V lost 3 bases and J lost 4, with 16 bases in between. The CDR3 loop spans 16 amino acids. The CDR3 region is CASSFLYTQIYNEQFF. Written as DNA, the CDR3 is TGTGCCAGCAGCTTTCTTTACACGCAAATTTACAATGAGCAGTTCTTC. The full variable domain, completed using reference TRBV7-9 and TRBJ2-1, is DTGVSQNPRHKITKRGQNVTFRCDPISEHNRLYWYRQTLGQGPEFLTYFQNEAQLEKSRLLSDRFSAERPKGSFSTLEIQRTEQGDSAMYLCASSFLYTQIYNEQFFGPGTRLTVL.

The chain uses TRBV9 and TRBJ1-4, with 7 bases that match TRBD1. Germline V gene lookup returns CDR1 SGDLS and CDR2 YYNGEE. The CDR3 has 20 amino acids. V lost 4 bases, J lost 0 bases, and 18 bases stayed unmatched. For the CDR3, the DNA is TGTGCCAGCAGCCCGGGGGACAGCCTGCTATTAGTCTCAACTAATGAAAAACTGTTTTTT. Translating it yields CASSPGDSLLLVSTNEKLFF.

The rearrangement uses TRBV7-9 and TRBJ2-1, with 11 bases fitting TRBD2. There are 18 residues in the CDR3. V lost 5 bases, J lost 0 bases, and 9 bases stayed unmatched. Looked up from germline, CDR1 is SEHNR and CDR2 is FQNEAQ (reference sequence). Here the CDR3 reads CASSIGLAGLISYNEQFF. The DNA of the CDR3 is TGTGCCAGCAGCATAGGACTAGCGGGCCTCATCTCCTACAATGAGCAGTTCTTC.

J is TRBJ2-2 and V is TRBV7-2, with TRBD2 matching 9 bases. This CDR3 has 15 amino acids. Germline assignment: CDR1 SGHTA and CDR2 FQGNSA. J was trimmed by 4 bases and V by 2 bases; bases with no gene match: 2. Written as DNA, the CDR3 is TGTGCCAGCAGCTTAAATAGCGGGGGCACCGGGGAGCTGTTTTTT. Protein: CASSLNSGGTGELFF.

This chain links TRBV7-9 with TRBJ1-6, with D tentatively TRBD1 (5 bases). This CDR3 has 16 amino acids. In germline, CDR1 is SEHNR, CDR2 FQNEAQ (reference sequence). V was shortened by 5 bases and J by 5 bases, with 16 bases between the two germline ends. The CDR3 DNA reads TGTGCCAGCAGCCAGACAGTACCGGCAAATAATTCACCCCTCCACTTT. It codes for CASSQTVPANNSPLHF.

This clone was found a few times. The V call is TRBV5-1, the J call TRBJ1-3; D not certain. The germline V gene has CDR1 SGHRS and CDR2 YFSETQ. Trimming removed 7 bases from V and 8 bases from J, with 16 bases in between. This CDR3 region has 13 residues. The CDR3 protein is CASRPQVGDTIYF. Here the CDR3 DNA reads TGCGCCAGCCGGCCGCAGGTCGGGGACACCATATATTTT.

This sequence joins TRBV28 and TRBJ2-7; the D gene is possibly TRBD2 (5 bases). V shed 6 bases and J shed 0 bases, with 12 bases lying between them. CDR3 size: 14 residues. Germline assignment: CDR1 MDHEN and CDR2 SYDVKM. CDR3 sequence reads: CASSPAGNSYEQYV. CDR3 DNA: TGTGCCAGCAGCCCCGCCGGGAACTCCTACGAGCAGTACGTC.

The V call is TRBV19, the J call TRBJ1-5; D possibly corresponds to TRBD1 (5 bases). There are 15 residues in the CDR3. Looked up from germline, CDR1 is LNHDA and CDR2 is SQIVND (reference sequence). V lost 10 bases and J 4 bases, leaving 20 bases between the germline ends. CDR3 residues: CATSWTTPGNQPQHF. The CDR3 DNA is TGTGCCACTTCTTGGACAACTCCCGGGAATCAGCCCCAGCATTTT.

This chain connects TRBV7-3 to TRBJ2-1, with D perhaps TRBD1 (6 bases). Germline assignment: CDR1 SGHTA and CDR2 FQGTGA. This CDR3 region has 15 residues. V dropped 5 bases and J dropped 4 bases, with 15 bases sitting between them. The DNA for the CDR3 is TGTGCCAGCAGCCCGAAAGGGGGTCAATACAATGAGCAGTTCTTC. Its translation: CASSPKGGQYNEQFF.

The chain links TRBV11-2 to TRBJ2-5, with D maybe TRBD1 (5 bases). CDR3 length: 15 residues. The V end was cut by 1 base, the J end by 4 bases, with 13 bases between. Looked up from germline, CDR1 is SGHAT and CDR2 is FQNNGV. The CDR3 is CASSLVWRQRETQYF. CDR3 DNA: TGTGCCAGCAGCTTAGTTTGGAGACAGCGAGAGACCCAGTACTTC.

The chain carries TRBV6-5 and TRBJ2-7; 9 bases align to TRBD2. Germline V gene sequence: CDR1 MNHEY, CDR2 SVGAGI. V was pared by 10 bases and J by 3 bases, with 7 bases of the junction left unmatched. CDR3 length: 13 residues. CDR3 coding DNA: TGTGCCACTACCGCAGCGGGGGGCTACGAGCAGTACTTC. Its protein product is CATTAAGGYEQYF.

The chain carries TRBV9 and TRBJ2-5; 7 bases are a match to TRBD1. The CDR3 consists of 15 residues. Per germline, CDR1 SGDLS and CDR2 YYNGEE. V shed 4 bases, J shed 2 bases, and the junction held 8 bases outside the gene matches. CDR3 nucleotides: TGTGCCAGCAGCACATCCGGGACAGCGCAAGAGACCCAGTACTTC. It is translated as CASSTSGTAQETQYF.

The genes are TRBV6-5 and TRBJ2-5; 9 nucleotides align to TRBD2. With V trimmed by 6 bases and J by 2 bases, 7 bases remained unmatched. The length of the CDR3 is 15 residues. Germline CDR1 is MNHEY and CDR2 is SVGAGI. CDR3 DNA sequence: TGTGCCAGCAGCCCCGAGCGGGGGGATCAAGAGACCCAGTACTTC. Amino acids: CASSPERGDQETQYF.

This clone showed up just a few times. V is TRBV27 and J is TRBJ2-3; TRBD2 might be the D (6 bases). V lost 6 bases and J lost 8, with 12 bases in between. CDR1 is MNHEY, CDR2 SMNVEV, per germline (reference sequence). The CDR3 contains 12 residues. The CDR3 sequence: CASRAIAATQYF. The DNA for the CDR3 is TGTGCCAGCAGAGCTATAGCGGCTACGCAGTATTTT.